The 24 T cell receptor beta chains reported below all come from one sample, sequenced in a study of shared clonotypes between healthy human individuals. Clones were read by immunoSEQ multiplex PCR, and TCRdb kept only the in-frame ones, dropping some. Of over 1.5 million clones in the sample, around 98% were seen once. The sequenced sample consisted of naive CD4+ T cells sorted from blood. Subset specified: CD45RA+ positively selected. The receptors stem from a man aged 25-40 years in good health.

The chain has TRBV29-1 and TRBJ2-1; 8 bases are a match to TRBD2. The CDR3 runs 16 residues. V gave up 2 bases and J gave up 1 base; unmatched junction bases: 7. CDR1 and CDR2 (germline): SQVTM, ANQGSEA. The CDR3 bases are TGCAGCGTTGAACGTGGGCGGGAGGATTCCTACAATGAGCAGTTCTTC. Encoded protein: CSVERGREDSYNEQFF.

The chain uses TRBV18 and TRBJ2-3, with D perhaps TRBD1 (5 bases). CDR3 length: 17 residues. CDR1 is KGHSH, CDR2 LQKENI, per germline. With 6 bases removed from V and 0 bases from J, the gap between germline ends came to 19 bases. The CDR3 DNA is TGTGCCAGCTCTCTCACCAATAGGGGAAGGAGCACAGATACGCAGTATTTT. Translated: CASSLTNRGRSTDTQYF.

The J gene is TRBJ2-7, the V gene TRBV7-9, with 7 bases matching TRBD1. CDR3 length equals 15 residues. Trimming took 4 bases from V and 1 from J; bases not matched to a gene: 7. CDR1 SEHNR and CDR2 FQNEAQ come from the germline V gene (reference sequence). This CDR3 reads CASSSSQGDSYEQYF. The DNA of the CDR3 is TGTGCCAGCAGCTCCAGTCAGGGGGATTCCTACGAGCAGTACTTC.

The chain is built from TRBV6-6 and TRBJ2-7; D is unresolved. Per germline, CDR1 MNHNY and CDR2 SVGAGI (reference sequence). V gave up 2 bases and J gave up 3 bases, with 14 bases separating them. The CDR3 sequence is 15 residues long. CDR3 protein: CASSYDRGQYYEQYF. For the CDR3, the DNA is TGTGCCAGCAGTTACGACCGTGGGCAGTACTACGAGCAGTACTTC.

The chain has TRBV11-2 and TRBJ2-7; 11 nucleotides line up with TRBD1. Germline V gene lookup returns CDR1 SGHAT and CDR2 FQNNGV. The CDR3 consists of 14 residues. Trimming removed 5 bases from V and 2 bases from J; junction bases left unmatched: 2. CDR3: CASSPDRGPYEQYF. DNA of the CDR3: TGTGCCAGCAGCCCGGACAGGGGGCCCTACGAGCAGTACTTC.

This chain links TRBV6-1 with TRBJ2-7; 8 bases are a match to TRBD1. Germline V CDR1 and CDR2: MNHNS, SASEGT. Trimming cost V 6 bases and J 2 bases; bases outside gene matches: 6. The CDR3 extends over 14 amino acids. This CDR3 is CASSLRDRTYEQYF. The CDR3 nucleotides read TGTGCCAGCAGCCTAAGGGACAGGACCTACGAGCAGTACTTC.

V usage is TRBV11-1 and J usage is TRBJ2-4; 8 bases are a match to TRBD1. V dropped 4 bases and J dropped 0; count of bases not matched to a gene: 8. Germline V gene sequence: CDR1 SGHAT, CDR2 FQDESV (reference sequence). The length of the CDR3 is 17 residues. The CDR3 region is CASSYLGTGVAKNIQYF. The CDR3 DNA sequence: TGTGCCAGCAGCTACCTCGGGACAGGAGTAGCCAAAAACATTCAGTACTTC.

Of note for this clone: Other DNA sequences within the sample encode an identical CDR3. This chain links TRBV18 with TRBJ1-5; no clear D gene. The CDR3 contains 14 residues. Germline assignment: CDR1 KGHSH and CDR2 LQKENI. V lost 3 bases and J 5 bases, leaving 11 bases between the germline ends. The CDR3 sequence is CASSPGRKDQPQHF. DNA for the CDR3: TGTGCCAGCTCACCCGGCAGGAAGGATCAGCCCCAGCATTTT.

This chain joins TRBV21-1 and TRBJ2-1; TRBD2, as called in the table, went unchecked against the DNA. TRBV21-1 is a documented pseudogene. The CDR3 has 17 amino acids. As DNA, the CDR3 is TGTGCCAGCAGGGAAACTAGCGGAAGACTATCCTACAATGAGCAGTTCTTC. Protein sequence: CASRETSGRLSYNEQFF.

The rearrangement links TRBV7-2 to TRBJ2-2; D is unclear. Germline CDR1 reads SGHTA; CDR2 reads FQGNSA. This CDR3 has 16 amino acids. Deletions cut 2 bases from V and 0 bases from J, with 10 bases between. The CDR3 loop is CASSLMRTTNTGELFF. CDR3 coding DNA: TGTGCCAGCAGCTTAATGAGGACGACGAACACCGGGGAGCTGTTTTTT.

V and J are TRBV28 and TRBJ1-2; no clear D. Germline values: CDR1 MDHEN, CDR2 SYDVKM. V lost 3 bases, J lost 8 bases, and 16 bases lay in between. This CDR3 spans 14 amino acids. The CDR3 loop is CASSFLTPVDGYTF. The CDR3 DNA is TGTGCCAGCAGTTTTCTCACCCCAGTTGACGGCTACACCTTC.

This sequence joins TRBV11-2 and TRBJ2-5; 8 bases agree with TRBD2. Germline CDR1 and CDR2: SGHAT and FQNNGV. J lost 1 base, V lost 2 bases, and 12 bases had no gene match. The CDR3 sequence is 18 residues long. Written as DNA, the CDR3 is TGTGCCAGCAGCTTAAGGGAAAGGGCTAGCGGGTTCCAAGAGACCCAGTACTTC. Translation: CASSLRERASGFQETQYF.

This chain joins TRBV12-2 and TRBJ2-7; the D call in the table, TRBD2, was not verified against the DNA. TRBV12-2 is noted as a pseudogene. This CDR3 spans 15 amino acids. The chain's CDR3 is CASRFTLTSGYEQYF. The CDR3 DNA is TGTGCAAGTCGCTTTACCCTGACTAGCGGATACGAGCAGTACTTC.

The V gene is TRBV19, the J gene TRBJ2-7, with TRBD2 matching 8 bases. Germline V CDR1 and CDR2: LNHDA, SQIVND (reference sequence). This CDR3 spans 14 amino acids. The junction had 7 bases not matched to a gene; V was cut back by 9 bases and J by 0 bases. The CDR3 protein is CASKLAEGSYEQYF. The CDR3, as DNA: TGTGCCAGCAAACTAGCGGAGGGCTCCTACGAGCAGTACTTC.

The chain employs TRBV12-5 and TRBJ2-3; D ambiguous. Looked up from germline, CDR1 is LGHNT and CDR2 is FRNRAP. The V and J ends lost 2 bases and 6 bases respectively, with 9 bases between them. The CDR3 sequence is 13 residues long. This chain's CDR3 is CASGLLPADTQYF. CDR3 DNA sequence: TGTGCTAGTGGTTTGCTACCAGCGGATACGCAGTATTTT. The whole variable domain, remainder taken from reference TRBV12-5 and TRBJ2-3, is DARVTQTPRHKVTEMGQEVTMRCQPILGHNTVFWYRQTMMQGLELLAYFRNRAPLDDSGMPKDRFSAEMPDATLATLKIQPSEPRDSAVYFCASGLLPADTQYFGPGTRLTVL.

The chain has TRBV6-1 and TRBJ2-7; the D gene is possibly TRBD2 (6 bases). Trimming removed 1 base at V and 3 bases at J, with 22 bases between. This CDR3 spans 18 amino acids. Germline assignment: CDR1 MNHNS and CDR2 SASEGT. As DNA, the CDR3 is TGTGCCAGCAGTGAAGACGGGAGAGCGGCGGGTGGATTCTACGAGCAGTACTTC. Its translation is CASSEDGRAAGGFYEQYF.

The rearrangement links TRBV16 to TRBJ1-5, with TRBD1 as a possible D gene (5 bases). V was pared by 4 bases and J by 2 bases, with 15 bases between. CDR3 length equals 16 residues. The V gene's germline CDR1 is KGHSY and CDR2 FQNENV. The CDR3 DNA reads TGTGCCAGCAGCCCGAGTCCGGGGCCTGGCAATCAGCCCCAGCATTTT. Its protein product is CASSPSPGPGNQPQHF.

V usage is TRBV21-1 and J usage is TRBJ2-7. TRBV21-1 is designated a pseudogene. The CDR3 is made up of 14 amino acids. CDR3 nucleotide sequence: TGTGCCAGCAGCCACAGGAAGGTTGCGGGCGAGCAGTACTTC. Amino acids: CASSHRKVAGEQYF.

Turning to this clone: Other DNA sequences in this sample translate to the same CDR3. The CDR3: CASSLDRGYEQYF. The CDR3 DNA reads as TGTGCCAGCAGCTTGGACAGGGGCTACGAGCAGTACTTC. J is TRBJ2-7 and V is TRBV7-2; 9 positions agree with TRBD1. Germline values: CDR1 SGHTA, CDR2 FQGNSA. The ends lost 3 bases at V and 3 bases at J; junction bases unmatched: 0. CDR3 length: 13 residues.

The V call is TRBV19, the J call TRBJ2-5; a possible D gene is TRBD2 (6 bases). This CDR3 region has 13 residues. Germline V gene sequence: CDR1 LNHDA, CDR2 SQIVND (reference sequence). Between the trimmed V and J ends, which lost 0 bases and 5 bases, there was a span of 7 bases. The CDR3 protein is CASSIDGGETQYF. The CDR3 DNA sequence: TGTGCCAGTAGTATAGATGGGGGGGAGACCCAGTACTTC.

This rearrangement joins TRBV7-3 to TRBJ2-7; D is uncertain. The V end lost 5 bases, the J end lost 6 bases, and 14 bases lay between the germline ends. CDR1 is SGHTA, CDR2 FQGTGA, per germline. CDR3 length equals 13 residues. The DNA for the CDR3 is TGTGCCAGCAGCCACGCATCATCCGCCGAGCAGTACTTC. Protein: CASSHASSAEQYF. The entire variable domain, with the rest obtained from reference TRBV7-3 and TRBJ2-7, is as follows: GAGVSQTPSNKVTEKGKYVELRCDPISGHTALYWYRQSLGQGPEFLIYFQGTGAADDSGLPNDRFFAVRPEGSVSTLKIQRTERGDSAVYLCASSHASSAEQYFGPGTRLTVT.

The chain joins TRBV4-1 to TRBJ2-7; TRBD1 aligns across 10 bases. CDR3 length: 15 residues. Germline V gene lookup returns CDR1 MGHRA and CDR2 YSYEKL. Trimming removed 3 bases from V and 5 bases from J; junction bases left unmatched: 7. The CDR3 here is CASSQRDRGYHEQYF. The CDR3 nucleotides are TGCGCCAGCAGCCAGCGGGACAGGGGTTACCACGAGCAGTACTTC.

V and J are TRBV28 and TRBJ2-7; D tentatively fits TRBD1 or TRBD2 (8 bases each). Trimming left V 3 bases short and J 2 bases short, with 23 bases between. Germline values: CDR1 MDHEN, CDR2 SYDVKM. The CDR3 spans 18 residues. The CDR3 loop reads CASSFIQGVSGATYEQYF. The CDR3 DNA reads as TGTGCCAGCAGTTTTATACAGGGGGTTAGCGGGGCTACCTACGAGCAGTACTTC.

This rearrangement joins TRBV29-1 to TRBJ2-1; 14 bases map to TRBD2. The trim removed 7 bases at V and 5 bases at J, leaving 4 bases unmatched. The CDR3 has 14 amino acids. CDR1 SQVTM and CDR2 ANQGSEA come from the germline V gene. CDR3 coding DNA: TGCAGCGCGACTAGCGGGAGGGGCCACAATGAGCAGTTCTTC. It specifies CSATSGRGHNEQFF.